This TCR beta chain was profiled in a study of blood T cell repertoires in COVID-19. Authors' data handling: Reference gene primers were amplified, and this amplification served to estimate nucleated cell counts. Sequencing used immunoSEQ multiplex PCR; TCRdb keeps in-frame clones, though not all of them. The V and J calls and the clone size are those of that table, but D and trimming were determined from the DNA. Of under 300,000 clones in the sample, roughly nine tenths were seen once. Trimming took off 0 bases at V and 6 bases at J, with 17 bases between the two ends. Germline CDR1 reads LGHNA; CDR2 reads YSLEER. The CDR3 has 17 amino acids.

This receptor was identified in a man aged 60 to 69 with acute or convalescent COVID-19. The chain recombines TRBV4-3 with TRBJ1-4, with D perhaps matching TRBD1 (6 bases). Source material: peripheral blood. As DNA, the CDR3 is TGCGCCAGCAGCCAAGATGTCCCGACAGGAGGTGATGAAAAACTGTTTTTT. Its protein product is CASSQDVPTGGDEKLFF.